A single sample is the source of the 3 T cell receptor beta chains below, sequenced in a study of regulatory T cells in long-lasting Graves disease (dated by TCRdb to about 2021). Libraries came from multiplex PCR. The sample was run on an Illumina HiSeq 4000. iRepertoire HTBI primers and Arm-PCR amplification of CDR3 regions were used to construct TCR beta libraries. Through fastp at Q25 and MiXCR, TCRdb rebuilt clones from the public reads, retaining in-frame beta chains. Entries that share a CDR3 protein sequence are merged under the most common genes and DNA. Across this sample there are about 470,000 distinct CDR3 sequences, with 15% seen only once. Roughly a sixth of the sample rests with the top ten. The intended sense of this specimen's time point label: newly diagnosed GD, antithyroid drugs for less than 3 months. For both TCR sequencing and RNA sequencing, RNA was extracted from PBMCs using TRIzol.

A further study also used this sample, focusing on T cells in Graves' hyperthyroidism and ophthalmopathy.

The material sequenced was peripheral blood mononuclear cells (PBMCs), taken at new diagnosis, from a patient treated with antithyroid drugs. The receptors were gathered from a young woman with Graves disease. Donor details come from another sample of the same person, matched by shared clones.

This clonotype was observed at least ten times. V is TRBV3-1 and J is TRBJ2-1, with D unclear. The germline gives CDR1 LGHDT, CDR2 YNNKEL (reference sequence). V was cut by 4 bases and J by 2 bases, with 9 bases left in between. The CDR3 length is 14 residues. The CDR3 region has the DNA TGTGCCAGCAGCCGCCCCCAGGCCTACAATGAGCAGTTCTTC. Residues: CASSRPQAYNEQFF.

This clonotype was seen repeatedly, ten times or more. The chain employs TRBV5-4 and TRBJ2-1, with TRBD2 identical over 7 bases. V gave up 5 bases and J gave up 9 bases; unmatched junction bases: 11. CDR1 and CDR2 (germline): SGHNT, YYREEE (reference sequence). The CDR3 loop spans 14 amino acids. CDR3 in amino acids: CASSSTTSMVEQFF. The DNA for the CDR3 is TGTGCCAGCAGTTCCACGACTAGCATGGTTGAGCAGTTCTTC.

This clonotype occurred many times. The chain uses TRBV7-9 and TRBJ2-1; 10 nucleotides agree with TRBD2. CDR1 and CDR2 from the germline V gene are SEHNR and FQNEAQ (reference sequence). V shed 1 base, J shed 10 bases, and the junction held 4 bases outside the gene matches. The CDR3 has 14 residues. The CDR3 nucleotides are TGTGCCAGCAGCTTAGGATCTAGCGGGAGAGAGCAGTTCTTC. It is translated as CASSLGSSGREQFF.